This T cell receptor beta chain was documented in a study of Graves' ophthalmopathy and Graves' hyperthyroidism. CDR3 regions of TCR beta were amplified from RNA transcripts. The first round was an RT-PCR with HTBI primers, and the second round was a multiplex PCR. TCRdb reprocessed the multiplex PCR reads via MiXCR and lists one record per CDR3 protein. The table includes more than 1,000,000 distinct CDR3 sequences, about 35% detected once. In this sample, this clonotype turned up many times. The germline V and J ends were trimmed by 3 bases and 7 bases, with 12 bases remaining between them. The CDR3 runs 13 residues.

This TCR was sampled from an adult man with Graves' hyperthyroidism. The sequenced sample consisted of peripheral blood or thyroid tissue (not recorded which). The J gene is TRBJ1-2, the V gene TRBV12-3 or TRBV12-4; the D gene is possibly TRBD1 (6 bases). The CDR3 spells CASSFQGFVGYTF. CDR3 nucleotide sequence: TGTGCCAGCAGTTTCCAGGGGTTTGTTGGCTACACCTTC.